This T cell receptor beta chain was identified in a study of cytotoxic CD8 clonotypes in ibrutinib-treated CLL (dated by TCRdb to 2020 to 2022). About the investigation overall: In this cohort, over 14 patients were treatment-naive and roughly 10 were relapsed/refractory, while roughly 18 had unmutated IGHV. Longitudinal samples were obtainable from 26 of the 86 participants in the trial. Cryopreserved peripheral blood mononuclear cells were obtained prior to treatment, at the time of response, and at either disease progression or sustained remission. All remission and progressive disease samples were collected while patients were still receiving ibrutinib. Samples at response were collected after a median of around twelve months of treatment, with a range of 6 to 36 months. Partial responses were observed in roughly 25 patients and complete responses in 2; after a median follow-up of around 68 months, remission was maintained in some 14 patients and progression was observed in some 12. Samples averaged approximately 250,000 productive templates and just under 95,000 productive rearrangements. Overall results and qualifications from the work: Sustained-remission and progressing patients did not have matched sampling times, and lymph node repertoires were not examined. Clonality increased at ibrutinib response, stayed stable in sustained remission, and fell back toward baseline at progression. Baseline clonality exceeded that of age-matched healthy donors and correlated strongly with circulating CD8+ T-cell counts. Public clonotypes were rare and either shrank or stayed stable during treatment, and the rise in clonality at ibrutinib response reflected expansion of private clonotypes.

The germline V gene specifies SQVTM as CDR1 and ANQGSEA as CDR2. V is cut by 3 bases and J by 1 base, and the space between the germline ends is 6 bases. The CDR3 has 12 amino acids, counting the end cysteine and phenylalanine. Only CDR3 DNA remains: 36 bases, in frame from the first base. Remarks on this clone: Its antigen target is currently unknown. No much larger clonotype is one base removed from it; base qualities were not supplied.

On a MiSeq, deep resolution sequencing aimed for a depth between 1 in 1 million and 1 in 200,000 T cells, with each clonotype covered approximately 10x on average. The immunoSEQ hsTCRB Kit was used to generate TCR beta libraries. Per the original workflow: Data were analyzed with ImmunoSEQ Data Assistant and ImmunoSEQ Analyzer, with V, D and J genes assigned per IMGT definitions. Clonality, which ranges from 0 to 1, was calculated as one minus the normalized Shannon entropy of productive rearrangement frequencies. Only overrepresented clonotypes making up at least 0.05% of the repertoire of each patient were included in the public clonotype analysis. More than ten age-matched healthy donor repertoires from immuneACCESS were used as controls for clonality. TCRdb limited this immuneACCESS table to in-frame rearrangements with V and J called. A share of clones is missing; checked studies link under half to unresolved V genes, and the rest is unexplained. The DNA was the basis for D and trimming; V, J and clone size are from that table. The sample contains approximately 190,000 clones, roughly 77% of them found a single time. The top ten clones comprise about 6% of the sample.

The time point label here, explained by the study, means: 12 months on ibrutinib. For TCR beta library preparation, approximately 2 micrograms of genomic DNA were isolated from cryopreserved PBMCs. High-throughput TCR beta sequencing was performed on longitudinal blood samples from CLL patients receiving ibrutinib monotherapy. The patients took part in an open-label, single-center phase 2 trial of ibrutinib monotherapy. Recombination linked TRBV29-1 to TRBJ1-1; no D gene can be assigned with confidence. The receptor was isolated from a human donor with chronic lymphocytic leukemia. Here the sequenced sample was PBMCs, taken after 12 months of ibrutinib treatment. The nucleotide sequence is TGCAGCGTTGATCCCGGGAACACTGAAGCTTTCTTT. This is translated as CSVDPGNTEAFF.